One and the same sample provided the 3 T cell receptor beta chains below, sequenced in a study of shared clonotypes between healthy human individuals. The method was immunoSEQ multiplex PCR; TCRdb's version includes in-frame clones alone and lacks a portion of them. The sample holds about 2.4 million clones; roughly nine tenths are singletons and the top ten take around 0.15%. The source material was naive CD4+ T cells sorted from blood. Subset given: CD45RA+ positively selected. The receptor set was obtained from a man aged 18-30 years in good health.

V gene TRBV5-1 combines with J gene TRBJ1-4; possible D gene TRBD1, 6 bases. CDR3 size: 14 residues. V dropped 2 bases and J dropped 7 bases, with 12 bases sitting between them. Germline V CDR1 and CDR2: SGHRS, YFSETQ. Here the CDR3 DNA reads TGCGCCAGCAGCTTAGGGGGACCTAGTGAAAAACTGTTTTTT. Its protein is CASSLGGPSEKLFF.

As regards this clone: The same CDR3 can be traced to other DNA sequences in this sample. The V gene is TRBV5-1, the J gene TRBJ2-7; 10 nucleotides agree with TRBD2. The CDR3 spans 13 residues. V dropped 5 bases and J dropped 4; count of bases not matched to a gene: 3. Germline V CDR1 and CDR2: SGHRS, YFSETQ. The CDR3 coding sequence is TGCGCCAGCAGTTCTAGCGGGGGTTACGAGCAGTACTTC. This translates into CASSSSGGYEQYF.

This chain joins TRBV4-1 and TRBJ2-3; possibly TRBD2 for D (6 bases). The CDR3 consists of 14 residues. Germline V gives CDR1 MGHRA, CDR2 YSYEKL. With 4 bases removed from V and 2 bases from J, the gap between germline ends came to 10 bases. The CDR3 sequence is CASSLRDSTDTQYF. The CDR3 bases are TGCGCCAGCAGCCTCCGGGACTCCACAGATACGCAGTATTTT.